Detailed here is one T cell receptor (beta chain). Antigen: not known. This entry is derived from a study of siplizumab effects on memory and regulatory T cells. Study results and caveats: Naive T cells appeared more varied than memory cells and looked like key alloresponse contributors.

The repertoire was sequenced with immunoSEQ multiplex PCR; TCRdb's copy has only in-frame clones and lacks some. The table lists 55,000 to 70,000 clones, over 90% of them singletons. CDR1 is LNHNV and CDR2 is YYDKDF in the germline V gene (reference sequence). There are 14 residues in the CDR3. J gave up 5 bases and V 4 bases, and 2 bases lay outside the gene matches. The rearrangement links TRBV15 to TRBJ1-6; 7 nucleotides agree with TRBD1. This receptor was taken from a human donor in good health. Sequencing was performed on CD8+ T cells sorted from blood. The DNA of the CDR3 is TGTGCCACCAGCAAGGGACAGAATAATTCACCCCTCCACTTT. This translates into CATSKGQNNSPLHF.